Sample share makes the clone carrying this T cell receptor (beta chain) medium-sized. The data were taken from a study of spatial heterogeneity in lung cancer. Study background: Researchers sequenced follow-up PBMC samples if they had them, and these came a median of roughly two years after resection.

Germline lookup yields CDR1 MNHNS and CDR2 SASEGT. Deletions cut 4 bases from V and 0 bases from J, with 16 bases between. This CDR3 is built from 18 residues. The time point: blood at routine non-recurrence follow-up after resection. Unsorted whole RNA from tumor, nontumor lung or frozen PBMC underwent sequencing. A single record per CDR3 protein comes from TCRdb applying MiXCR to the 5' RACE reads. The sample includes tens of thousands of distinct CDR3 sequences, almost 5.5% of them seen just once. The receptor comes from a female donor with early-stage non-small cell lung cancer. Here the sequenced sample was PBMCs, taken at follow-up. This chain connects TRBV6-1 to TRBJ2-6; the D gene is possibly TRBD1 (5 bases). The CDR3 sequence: CASSVDSPSFSGANVLTF. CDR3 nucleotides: TGTGCCAGCAGTGTTGACAGTCCCTCCTTCTCTGGGGCCAACGTCCTGACTTTC.